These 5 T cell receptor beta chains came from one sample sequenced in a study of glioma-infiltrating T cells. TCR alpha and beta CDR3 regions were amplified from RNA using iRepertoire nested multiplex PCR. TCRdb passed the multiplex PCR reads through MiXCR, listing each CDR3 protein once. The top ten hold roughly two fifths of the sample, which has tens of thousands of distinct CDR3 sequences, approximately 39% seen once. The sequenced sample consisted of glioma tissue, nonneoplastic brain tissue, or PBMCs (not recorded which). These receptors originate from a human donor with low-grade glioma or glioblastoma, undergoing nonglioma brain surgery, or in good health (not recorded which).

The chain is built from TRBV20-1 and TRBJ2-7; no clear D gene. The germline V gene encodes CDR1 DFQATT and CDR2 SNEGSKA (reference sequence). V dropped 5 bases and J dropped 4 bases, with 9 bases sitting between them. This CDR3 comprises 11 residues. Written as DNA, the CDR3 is TGCAGTGCTCTAGAGAGATACGAGCAGTACTTC. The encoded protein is CSALERYEQYF.

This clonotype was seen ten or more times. The CDR3 sequence is CASSLGQREETQYF. The CDR3 bases are TGTGCCAGCAGCTTAGGGCAGAGGGAAGAGACCCAGTACTTC. The V gene is TRBV7-9, the J gene TRBJ2-5; TRBD2 is a possible D gene (5 bases). The germline V and J ends were trimmed by 1 base and 3 bases, with 9 bases remaining between them. In germline, CDR1 is SEHNR, CDR2 FQNEAQ (reference sequence). The CDR3 consists of 14 residues.

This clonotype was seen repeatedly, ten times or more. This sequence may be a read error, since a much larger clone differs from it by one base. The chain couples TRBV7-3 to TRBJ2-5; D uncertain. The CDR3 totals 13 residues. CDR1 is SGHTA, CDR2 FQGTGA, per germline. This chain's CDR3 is CASSLTRQGTQYF. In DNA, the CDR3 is TGTGCCAGCAGCTTAACAAGGCAAGGGACCCAGTACTTC. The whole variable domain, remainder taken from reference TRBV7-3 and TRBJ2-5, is GAGVSQTPSNKVTEKGKYVELRCDPISGHTALYWYRQSLGQGPEFLIYFQGTGAADDSGLPNDRFFAVRPEGSVSTLKIQRTERGDSAVYLCASSLTRQGTQYFGPGTRLLVL.

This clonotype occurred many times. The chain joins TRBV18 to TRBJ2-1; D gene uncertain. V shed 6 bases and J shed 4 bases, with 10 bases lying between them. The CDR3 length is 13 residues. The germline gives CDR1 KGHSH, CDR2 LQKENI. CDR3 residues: CASSLMSYNEQFF. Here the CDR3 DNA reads TGTGCCAGCTCGCTAATGTCATACAATGAGCAGTTCTTC.

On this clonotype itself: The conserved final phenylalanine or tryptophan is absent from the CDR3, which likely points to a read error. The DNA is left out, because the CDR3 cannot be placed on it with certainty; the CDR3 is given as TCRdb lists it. The CDR3 here is CASSQRTSGRNEQFG. The chain carries TRBV4-1 and TRBJ2-1; TRBD2, the table's D call, lacks a check against the DNA. The CDR3 sequence runs 15 residues, both termini included. Germline assignment: CDR1 MGHRA and CDR2 YSYEKL.